The present entry profiles one T cell receptor (beta chain) with its context. Its cognate antigen is unknown. Clones were read by immunoSEQ multiplex PCR, and TCRdb kept only the in-frame ones, dropping some. The table lists roughly 700,000 clones, around 89% of them singletons, with about 1.5% in the top ten. This record comes from a study of Ad26.COV2.S vaccination and SARS-CoV-2 variants. Study results and limitations: Ad26.COV2.S recipients had broader spike-specific TCRs (P = 0.0014).

The treatment here: roughly 19 received Ad26.COV2.S at low or high dose, single or two shots; about 5 received placebo; per-sample allocation not given. Samples were taken on day 63 after the first vaccine or placebo injection. Expression of Wuhan-strain SARS-CoV-2 spike came from the Ad26 vector that formed the vaccine. CDR3 length: 15 amino acids. Germline V gene data show CDR1 as MNHEY and CDR2 as SVGAGI. Deletions cut 0 bases from V and 7 bases from J, with 13 bases between. The clonotype was recovered from a person between 18 and 65 years old who received the Ad26.COV2.S COVID-19 vaccine or a placebo. Sequenced here: peripheral blood, sampled in a trial of Ad26.COV2.S vaccine versus placebo. The V call is TRBV6-5, the J call TRBJ1-3; the D is unclear. For the CDR3, the DNA is TGTGCCAGCAGTTACTCGACCGAACAAGGGAACACCATATATTTT. Translating gives CASSYSTEQGNTIYF.